These 28 T cell receptor beta chains share one sample of origin, sequenced in a study of response to subunit inactivated influenza vaccine. Each CDR3 protein gets one entry after TCRdb re-called the RT-PCR reads with MiXCR. Of 500,000 to 700,000 distinct CDR3 sequences in the sample, approximately 24% were seen once. This sample was also put to use in a study of T cells expressing NK-cell markers. From that report: Libraries used 5'RACE template switching adding universal primer site and UMIs.

Source: CD4+ T cells sorted from PBMCs, taken 12 days after vaccination. These receptors were collected from a man aged 50-59 years who received an inactivated influenza vaccine.

This clonotype appeared a few times. The V and J genes are TRBV20-1 and TRBJ2-1; D ambiguous. Per the germline V gene, CDR1 is DFQATT and CDR2 is SNEGSKA (reference sequence). V lost 3 bases and J lost 1, with 16 bases in between. The CDR3 loop spans 16 amino acids. CDR3 region: CSASRALGISYNEQFF. CDR3 DNA sequence: TGCAGTGCTAGTAGGGCGCTGGGCATATCCTACAATGAGCAGTTCTTC.

This chain connects TRBV20-1 to TRBJ1-5; D not resolved. V was shortened by 3 bases and J by 3 bases, with 12 bases between the two germline ends. Germline values: CDR1 DFQATT, CDR2 SNEGSKA (reference sequence). The CDR3 sequence is 14 residues long. The CDR3 region is CSARKGWLNQPQHF. CDR3 bases: TGCAGTGCTAGGAAAGGATGGCTCAATCAGCCCCAGCATTTT.

This clonotype was observed many times. The genes are TRBV20-1 and TRBJ1-1; 9 nucleotides match TRBD1. Germline V gene lookup returns CDR1 DFQATT and CDR2 SNEGSKA (reference sequence). This CDR3 comprises 17 residues. V shed 8 bases, J shed 0 bases, and the junction held 16 bases outside the gene matches. CDR3 nucleotides: TGCAGTACAAACGACCGGGACAGGGAAGAAGTGAACACTGAAGCTTTCTTT. It codes for CSTNDRDREEVNTEAFF.

This clonotype has more than one count but fewer than ten. The chain links TRBV30 to TRBJ2-3; TRBD2 might be the D (5 bases). V was clipped by 2 bases and J by 6 bases, with 15 bases between them. CDR3 size: 14 residues. Looked up from germline, CDR1 is GTSNPN and CDR2 is SVGIG (reference sequence). Here the CDR3 reads CAWSTGSRMDTQYF. CDR3 bases: TGTGCCTGGAGTACGGGATCCCGAATGGATACGCAGTATTTT.

This clonotype was observed a few times. The gene calls are TRBV6-1 and TRBJ2-1; 8 bases are a match to TRBD2. J gave up 8 bases and V 5 bases, and 11 bases lay outside the gene matches. The length of the CDR3 is 15 residues. Germline V CDR1 and CDR2: MNHNS, SASEGT. The CDR3 DNA reads as TGTGCCAGCAGTCGCCGGGGGGGCAGTTTAGATGAGCAGTTCTTC. The encoded protein is CASSRRGGSLDEQFF.

In its sample, this clonotype was seen a few times. The chain carries TRBV18 and TRBJ2-2; D gene unclear. Per the germline V gene, CDR1 is KGHSH and CDR2 is LQKENI. The length of the CDR3 is 16 residues. The V end was cut by 3 bases, the J end by 1 base, with 12 bases between. The CDR3 nucleotides are TGTGCCAGCTCACCCTTCCGGGCCGAGAACACCGGGGAGCTGTTTTTT. This translates into CASSPFRAENTGELFF.

This clonotype was seen a handful of times. The J gene is TRBJ2-1, the V gene TRBV15; 14 bases fit TRBD2. Per germline, CDR1 LNHNV and CDR2 YYDKDF (reference sequence). Trimming took 2 bases from V and 3 from J; bases not matched to a gene: 6. The CDR3 has 18 amino acids. This chain's CDR3 is CATSRHIGTSGSYNEQFF. The CDR3 bases are TGTGCCACCAGCAGACATATCGGGACTAGCGGGAGCTACAATGAGCAGTTCTTC.

This clonotype has more than one count but fewer than ten. The chain carries TRBV18 and TRBJ2-2; D remains unclear. Germline values: CDR1 KGHSH, CDR2 LQKENI. The CDR3 sequence is 15 residues long. The V gene lost 0 bases and the J gene lost 2 bases, with 7 bases spanning the gap. The DNA of the CDR3 is TGTGCCAGCTCACCACCGGCCGCAAACACCGGGGAGCTGTTTTTT. Translated: CASSPPAANTGELFF.

CDR3 residues: CASSFERGRGNIQYF. CDR3 nucleotide sequence: TGTGCCAGCAGTTTCGAGCGGGGTCGTGGAAACATTCAGTACTTC. The V gene is TRBV27, the J gene TRBJ2-4, with 7 bases matching TRBD2. Trimming at V came to 3 bases and at J to 6 bases, leaving 8 bases not matched to a gene. Germline V CDR1 and CDR2: MNHEY, SMNVEV (reference sequence). This CDR3 has 15 residues.

This clonotype came up a few times. The rearrangement uses TRBV12-3 or TRBV12-4 and TRBJ1-5, with D unclear. V was trimmed by 3 bases and J by 5 bases, leaving 17 bases between them. The CDR3 runs 16 residues. This chain's CDR3 is CASSFERGRTDQPQHF. CDR3 in DNA: TGTGCCAGCAGTTTTGAGCGTGGGCGTACCGATCAGCCCCAGCATTTT.

The V and J genes are TRBV7-9 and TRBJ1-5; TRBD1 aligns across 9 bases. Germline assignment: CDR1 SEHNR and CDR2 FQNEAQ (reference sequence). This CDR3 spans 15 amino acids. V trimming: 6 bases; J trimming: 4 bases; junction bases outside the gene matches: 7. The CDR3 loop is CASREQGAWNQPQHF. CDR3 coding DNA: TGTGCCAGCAGGGAACAGGGGGCTTGGAATCAGCCCCAGCATTTT.

This clonotype was detected only a few times. The chain couples TRBV20-1 to TRBJ2-1, with D possibly being TRBD2 (6 bases). Germline CDR1 is DFQATT and CDR2 is SNEGSKA (reference sequence). The CDR3 is 15 amino acids. V lost 0 bases, J lost 3 bases, and 12 bases lay in between. The CDR3 here is CSARENSGDYNEQFF. The CDR3 DNA follows: TGCAGTGCTAGAGAGAATAGCGGTGACTACAATGAGCAGTTCTTC.

This clonotype occurred a few times. The chain links TRBV6-2 or TRBV6-3 to TRBJ2-2; 10 bases map to TRBD1. Germline V gene lookup returns CDR1 MNHEY and CDR2 SVGEGT. There are 15 residues in the CDR3. Trimming at V came to 6 bases and at J to 4 bases, leaving 5 bases not matched to a gene. The CDR3 bases are TGTGCCAGCAGATCCGGGACAGGGGTCACCGGGGAGCTGTTTTTT. It translates to CASRSGTGVTGELFF.

DNA for the CDR3: TGTGCCAGCAGCCAAGATGGGGGGGGACCCACAGATACGCAGTATTTT. Its protein is CASSQDGGGPTDTQYF. V gene TRBV4-2 combines with J gene TRBJ2-3, with 7 bases lining up with TRBD2. Losses at the gene ends were 0 bases for V and 2 bases for J; bases not matched to a gene: 5. The CDR3 is made up of 16 amino acids. Germline V gene lookup returns CDR1 LGHNA and CDR2 YNFKEQ.

This clonotype was counted between two and nine times. The rearrangement links TRBV5-1 to TRBJ1-1; D ambiguous. This CDR3 spans 15 amino acids. The germline V gene has CDR1 SGHRS and CDR2 YFSETQ. Trimming removed 6 bases at V and 1 base at J, with 16 bases between. CDR3 sequence: CASTRESIRNTEAFF. The DNA for the CDR3 is TGCGCCAGCACCCGGGAGAGTATCCGGAACACTGAAGCTTTCTTT. The whole variable domain, filled in from reference TRBV5-1 and TRBJ1-1, reads KAGVTQTPRYLIKTRGQQVTLSCSPISGHRSVSWYQQTPGQGLQFLFEYFSETQRNKGNFPGRFSGRQFSNSRSEMNVSTLELGDSALYLCASTRESIRNTEAFFGQGTRLTVV.

This clonotype has a count of ten or more. The DNA for the CDR3 is TGCGCCAGCAGCCCCATTGGACACTACACAGATACGCAGTATTTT. This codes for CASSPIGHYTDTQYF. V and J are TRBV5-1 and TRBJ2-3; D may be TRBD1 (5 bases). Germline V gene sequence: CDR1 SGHRS, CDR2 YFSETQ. Trimming left V 4 bases short and J 2 bases short, with 14 bases between. The CDR3 is 15 residues long.

CDR3 bases: TGTGCCAGTAGTAGTCCACCGGGACAAAAATCGGGCACCGGGGAGCTGTTTTTT. Its translation: CASSSPPGQKSGTGELFF. The chain is built from TRBV19 and TRBJ2-2, with a possible D match to TRBD1 (6 bases). The CDR3 loop spans 18 amino acids. V lost 4 bases and J lost 4, with 22 bases in between. The V gene's germline CDR1 is LNHDA and CDR2 SQIVND (reference sequence).

This clonotype was picked up a small number of times. J is TRBJ2-2 and V is TRBV7-9; D is uncertain. Trimming cost V 1 base and J 1 base, with 13 bases left between them. The V gene's germline CDR1 is SEHNR and CDR2 FQNEAQ (reference sequence). The CDR3 is made up of 17 amino acids. CDR3 sequence: CASSLGVSTGNTGELFF. In DNA form, the CDR3 reads TGTGCCAGCAGCTTAGGCGTCAGTACGGGGAACACCGGGGAGCTGTTTTTT.

This clonotype has a count of ten or more. The chain has TRBV11-1 and TRBJ2-6; 7 bases are shared with TRBD1. This CDR3 has 19 amino acids. V shed 1 base, J shed 4 bases, and the junction held 13 bases outside the gene matches. Germline V CDR1 and CDR2: SGHAT, FQDESV (reference sequence). The DNA for the CDR3 is TGTGCCAGCAGCTTAGGGTACCGGGACAGCCCGCGCGGGGCCAACGTCCTGACTTTC. As protein: CASSLGYRDSPRGANVLTF.

This clonotype appeared many times. The CDR3 nucleotides read TGTGCCTGGAGTCTCCAAGCCAATCAGCCCCAGCATTTT. This gives the protein CAWSLQANQPQHF. The rearrangement uses TRBV30 and TRBJ1-5, with D unresolved. Germline CDR1 reads GTSNPN; CDR2 reads SVGIG (reference sequence). CDR3 size: 13 residues. V was trimmed by 2 bases and J by 3 bases, leaving 8 bases between them. Full variable domain (outside the CDR3, taken from reference TRBV30 and TRBJ1-5): SQTIHQWPATLVQPVGSPLSLECTVEGTSNPNLYWYRQAAGRGLQLLFYSVGIGQISSEVPQNLSASRPQDRQFILSSKKLLLSDSGFYLCAWSLQANQPQHFGDGTRLSIL.

The chain links TRBV28 to TRBJ2-5; perhaps TRBD1 as D (6 bases). This CDR3 spans 14 amino acids. Germline V gene data show CDR1 as MDHEN and CDR2 as SYDVKM. V lost 1 base and J lost 1, with 7 bases in between. The CDR3 DNA follows: TGTGCCAGCAGTTTATTGGGGGCCCAAGAGACCCAGTACTTC. The encoded protein is CASSLLGAQETQYF.

V and J are TRBV5-6 and TRBJ1-1, with unresolved D. This CDR3 region has 13 residues. Germline V gene lookup returns CDR1 SGHDT and CDR2 YYEEEE. V lost 5 bases and J lost 3, with 11 bases in between. Here the CDR3 DNA reads TGTGCCAGCAGGCGGCAGTGGGACACTGAAGCTTTCTTT. Amino acids: CASRRQWDTEAFF.

CDR3 sequence reads: CSVKGGGTGELFF. The CDR3 region has the DNA TGCAGCGTGAAGGGAGGGGGCACCGGGGAGCTGTTTTTT. The chain uses TRBV29-1 and TRBJ2-2, with D possibly matching TRBD2 (7 bases). This CDR3 has 13 residues. Germline V gene data show CDR1 as SQVTM and CDR2 as ANQGSEA. Trimming pared 6 bases from V and 4 bases from J, leaving 12 bases between.

J is TRBJ1-1 and V is TRBV12-3 or TRBV12-4; 8 bases line up with TRBD1. This CDR3 has 17 residues. Trimming took 6 bases from V and 4 from J; bases not matched to a gene: 16. This chain's CDR3 is CASRKGWDRRLGTEAFF. DNA for the CDR3: TGTGCCAGCAGAAAAGGGTGGGACAGGCGTCTTGGCACTGAAGCTTTCTTT.

As regards this clonotype: Compared with germline, one end of the junction differs, possibly owing to a read error. V gene TRBV6-1 combines with J gene TRBJ2-6; D is unresolved. The CDR3 is 14 amino acids. Germline V gene sequence: CDR1 MNHNS, CDR2 SASEGT. This CDR3 reads CATLSPSWANVLTF. The CDR3 DNA sequence: TGTGCCACCTTGAGCCCCTCTTGGGCCAACGTCCTGACTTTC.

This clonotype was observed a handful of times. The V call is TRBV7-3, the J call TRBJ2-2; TRBD2 matches at 8 bases. The CDR3 is 14 residues long. After removal of 8 bases from V and 7 bases from J, the junction contained 9 bases not matched to a gene. Germline V lookup: CDR1 SGHTA, CDR2 FQGTGA. The CDR3 DNA is TGTGCCAGCCGGCGGGGGGCGCAGGGCGGGGAGCTGTTTTTT. Amino acid sequence: CASRRGAQGGELFF.

The chain employs TRBV4-2 and TRBJ2-3; D is uncertain. The CDR3 runs to 13 residues. With 1 base removed from V and 6 bases from J, the gap between germline ends came to 8 bases. The germline CDR1 and CDR2 sequences are LGHNA and YNFKEQ. CDR3 coding DNA: TGTGCCAGCAGCCAAGTTCCCGGGGATACGCAGTATTTT. Translation: CASSQVPGDTQYF.

In this sample, this clonotype turned up a few times. The chain combines TRBV11-2 with TRBJ2-5; no clear D gene. V was trimmed by 0 bases and J by 5 bases, leaving 4 bases between them. The CDR3 covers 12 residues. CDR1 is SGHAT and CDR2 is FQNNGV in the germline V gene. The CDR3 loop is CASSLDVETQYF. CDR3 DNA: TGTGCCAGCAGCTTAGACGTCGAGACCCAGTACTTC. Using reference TRBV11-2 and TRBJ2-5 for the parts outside the CDR3, the full variable domain is EAGVAQSPRYKIIEKRQSVAFWCNPISGHATLYWYQQILGQGPKLLIQFQNNGVVDDSQLPKDRFSAERLKGVDSTLKIQPAKLEDSAVYLCASSLDVETQYFGPGTRLLVL.